What follows are 7 T cell receptor beta chains derived from one specimen sequenced in a study of response to subunit inactivated influenza vaccine. One entry per CDR3 protein results from TCRdb running MiXCR on the RT-PCR reads. This sample has 500,000 to 700,000 distinct CDR3 sequences, with around 21% found just once. These data were likewise used in another study, on T cells expressing NK-cell markers. From that report: TCR beta cDNA was made by 5'RACE template switching with UMIs.

The sample was CD4+ T cells sorted from PBMCs, taken 11 to 12 days after vaccination. The receptor set was obtained from a man between 50 and 59 years old who received an inactivated influenza vaccine.

The chain combines TRBV12-3 or TRBV12-4 with TRBJ2-1; no clear D. This CDR3 is 16 amino acids long. Trimming cost V 2 bases and J 3 bases, with 14 bases left between them. The CDR3 DNA sequence: TGTGCCAGCAGTTTACGGAACAACTTCCACTACAATGAGCAGTTCTTC. This codes for CASSLRNNFHYNEQFF.

In DNA form, the CDR3 reads TGTGCCAGCAGCTTTTTCGGACAGGGGGCAATTGGAAACACCATATATTTT. Amino acid sequence: CASSFFGQGAIGNTIYF. The rearrangement links TRBV5-6 to TRBJ1-3; 11 bases line up with TRBD1. The CDR3 is 17 residues long. CDR1 and CDR2 (germline): SGHDT, YYEEEE. V lost 2 bases and J lost 3; bases outside the gene matches: 7.

The CDR3 bases are TGTGCCAGCAGACACCGGGACCATTGGGACGAGCAGTACTTC. It specifies CASRHRDHWDEQYF. V usage is TRBV27 and J usage is TRBJ2-7; TRBD1 or TRBD2 may be the D gene (5 bases each). The germline CDR1 and CDR2 sequences are MNHEY and SMNVEV (reference sequence). Trimming removed 6 bases at V and 5 bases at J, with 17 bases between. The CDR3 consists of 14 residues.

This clonotype was picked up a small number of times. V is TRBV12-3 or TRBV12-4 and J is TRBJ1-2; D uncertain. V lost 4 bases to trimming and J lost 4 bases, with 13 bases between them. The CDR3 covers 14 residues. CDR3 nucleotides: TGTGCCAGCAGTTCGGGCCTAGCCTTCTATGGCTACACCTTC. It translates to CASSSGLAFYGYTF.

J is TRBJ1-1 and V is TRBV7-2; D might be TRBD1 (5 bases). Germline V lookup: CDR1 SGHTA, CDR2 FQGNSA. V gave up 6 bases and J gave up 7 bases, with 18 bases separating them. This CDR3 region has 14 residues. This CDR3 is CASRSPGRSGEAFF. The CDR3, as DNA: TGTGCCAGCAGAAGCCCGGGGCGGTCGGGTGAAGCTTTCTTT.

The genes are TRBV6-2 or TRBV6-3 and TRBJ2-7; no definite D call. V was cut by 0 bases and J by 2 bases, with 11 bases left in between. The CDR3 spans 15 residues. CDR1 and CDR2 from the germline V gene are MNHEY and SVGEGT. The CDR3 region is CASSYSLIMPYEQYF. In nucleotides, the CDR3 is TGTGCCAGCAGTTACTCGTTGATTATGCCCTACGAGCAGTACTTC.

The rearrangement joins TRBV12-3 or TRBV12-4 to TRBJ1-1; TRBD1 matches 9 bases. This CDR3 comprises 13 residues. V shed 6 bases and J 9 bases; nucleotides not matched to a gene: 8. The CDR3, as DNA: TGTGCCAGCAGAACAGGGGGCACGGGAAAAGCTTTCTTT. Protein sequence: CASRTGGTGKAFF.